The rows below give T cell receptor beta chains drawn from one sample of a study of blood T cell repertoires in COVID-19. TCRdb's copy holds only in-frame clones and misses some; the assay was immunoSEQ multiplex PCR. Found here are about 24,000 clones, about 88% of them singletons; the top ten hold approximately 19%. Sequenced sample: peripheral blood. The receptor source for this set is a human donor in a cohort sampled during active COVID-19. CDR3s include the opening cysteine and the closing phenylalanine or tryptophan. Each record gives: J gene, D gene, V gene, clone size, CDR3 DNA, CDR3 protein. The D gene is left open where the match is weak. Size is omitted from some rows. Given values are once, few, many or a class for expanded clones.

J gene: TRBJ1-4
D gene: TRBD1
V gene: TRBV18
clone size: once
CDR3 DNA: TGTGCCAGCTCACGACAGGGGACACGATCTGAAAAACTGTTTTTT
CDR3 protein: CASSRQGTRSEKLFF

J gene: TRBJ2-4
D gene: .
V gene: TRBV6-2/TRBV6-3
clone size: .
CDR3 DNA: TGTGCCAGCAGTTACTCGAAAAGACTAGCCAAAAACATTCAGTACTTC
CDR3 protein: CASSYSKRLAKNIQYF

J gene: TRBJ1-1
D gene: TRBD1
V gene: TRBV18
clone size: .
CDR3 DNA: TGTGCCAGCTCACGAGCTACGACAGGGGGGAACACTGAAGCTTTCTTT
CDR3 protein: CASSRATTGGNTEAFF

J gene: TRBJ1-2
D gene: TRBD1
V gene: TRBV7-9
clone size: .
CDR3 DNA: TGTGCCAGCAGTTCGAAGACAGGGGTCGATGGCTACACCTTC
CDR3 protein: CASSSKTGVDGYTF

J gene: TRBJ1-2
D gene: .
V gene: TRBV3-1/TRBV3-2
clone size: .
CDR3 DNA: TGTGCCAGCAGCCAAGGGGCCCGGGAATATGGCTACACCTTC
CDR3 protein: CASSQGAREYGYTF

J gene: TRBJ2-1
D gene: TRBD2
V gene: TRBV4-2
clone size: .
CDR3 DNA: TGTGCCAGCAGCCAAGATGCTAGCGGGGACTACAATGAGCAGTTCTTC
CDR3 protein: CASSQDASGDYNEQFF

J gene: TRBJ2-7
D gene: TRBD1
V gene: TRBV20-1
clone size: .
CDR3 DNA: TGCAGTGCTAGTCACCGGACAGGGCCCTACGAGCAGTACTTC
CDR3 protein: CSASHRTGPYEQYF

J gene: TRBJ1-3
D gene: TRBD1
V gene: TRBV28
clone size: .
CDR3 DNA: TGTGCCAGCAGTGGAACAGGGGGCTCTGGAAACACCATATATTTT
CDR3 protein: CASSGTGGSGNTIYF

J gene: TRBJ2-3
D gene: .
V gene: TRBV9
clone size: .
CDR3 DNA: TGTGCCAGCAGCGTGAGCGGGTCCCGGTCGAATACGCAGTATTTT
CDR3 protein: CASSVSGSRSNTQYF

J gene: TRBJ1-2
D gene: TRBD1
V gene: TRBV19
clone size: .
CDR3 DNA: TGTGCCAGTAGTATAACAACAGGGGCTGGCTACACCTTC
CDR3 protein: CASSITTGAGYTF

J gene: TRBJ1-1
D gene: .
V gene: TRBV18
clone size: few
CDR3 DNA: TGTGCCAGCTCACCAGCTGTTAGGAACACTGAAGCTTTCTTT
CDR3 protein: CASSPAVRNTEAFF

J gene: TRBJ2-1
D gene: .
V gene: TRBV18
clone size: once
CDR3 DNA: TGTGCCAGCTCACCTACGTTGGAAGCGGCTCGCCAGAATGAGCAGTTCTTC
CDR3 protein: CASSPTLEAARQNEQFF

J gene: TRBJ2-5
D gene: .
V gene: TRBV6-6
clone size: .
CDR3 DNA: TGTGCCAGCAGCCGCTCGATCCGCGGGGAGACCCAGTACTTC
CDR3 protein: CASSRSIRGETQYF

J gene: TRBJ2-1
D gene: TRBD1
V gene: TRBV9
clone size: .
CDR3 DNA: TGTGCCAGCAGCGCGACTTTGGGACAGGGATTTTCCGATGAGCAGTTCTTC
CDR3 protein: CASSATLGQGFSDEQFF

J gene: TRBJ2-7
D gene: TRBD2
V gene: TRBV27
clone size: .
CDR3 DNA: TGTGCCAGCAGTTTGTTGGGGGAGGGCCCCTACGAGCAGTACTTC
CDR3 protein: CASSLLGEGPYEQYF

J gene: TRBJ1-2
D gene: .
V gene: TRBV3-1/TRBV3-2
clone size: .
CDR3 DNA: TGTGCCAGCAGCCAAGAAGGGGACACCCCTACCTACACCTTC
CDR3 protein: CASSQEGDTPTYTF

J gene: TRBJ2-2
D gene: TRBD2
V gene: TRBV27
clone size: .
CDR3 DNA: TGTGCCAGCAGTACAGACCTTAGCGGGAATCGGGAGCTGTTTTTT
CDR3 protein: CASSTDLSGNRELFF

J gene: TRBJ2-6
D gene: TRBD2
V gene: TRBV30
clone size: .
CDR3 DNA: TGTGCCGGGCGGGGGTGCACCCGCGACTCTGGGGCCAACGTCCTGACTTTC
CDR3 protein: CAGRGCTRDSGANVLTF

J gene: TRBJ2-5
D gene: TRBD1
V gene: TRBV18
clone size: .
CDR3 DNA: TGTGCCAGCTCACCACCGTCAGGGGGCCAAGAGACCCAGTACTTC
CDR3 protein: CASSPPSGGQETQYF

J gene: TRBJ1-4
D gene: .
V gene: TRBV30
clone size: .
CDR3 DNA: TGTGCCTGGAGCAGGGAACGCGAAAAACTGTTTTTT
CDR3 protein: CAWSREREKLFF

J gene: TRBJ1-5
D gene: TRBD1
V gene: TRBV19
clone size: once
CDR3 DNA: TGTGCCAGTAGTATCCCGACAGGGCATGGTCAGCCCCAGCATTTT
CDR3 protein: CASSIPTGHGQPQHF

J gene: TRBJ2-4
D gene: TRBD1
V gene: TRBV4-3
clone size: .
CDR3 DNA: TGCGCCAGCAGCCAAGATGCCAGGGGGCTAGCCAAAAACATTCAGTACTTC
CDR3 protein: CASSQDARGLAKNIQYF

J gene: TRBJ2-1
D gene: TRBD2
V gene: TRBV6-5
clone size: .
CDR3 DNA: TGTGCCAGCAGTATAGCGGGGGGCGTCAGGAACGAGCAGTTCTTC
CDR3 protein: CASSIAGGVRNEQFF

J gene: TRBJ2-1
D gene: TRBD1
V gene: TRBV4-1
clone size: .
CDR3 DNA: TGCGCCAGCAGCGACCGGGACAGGGGGCGCAGGGAGCAGTTCTTC
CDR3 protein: CASSDRDRGRREQFF

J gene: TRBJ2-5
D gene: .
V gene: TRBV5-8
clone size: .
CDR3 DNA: TGTGCCAGCAGCTTGGTTGCAGGGTTGGGTGAGACCCAGTACTTC
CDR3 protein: CASSLVAGLGETQYF

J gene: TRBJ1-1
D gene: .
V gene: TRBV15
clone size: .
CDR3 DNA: TGTGCCACCAGCAGAGAACATAAACGGTTGGAGGGTGAAGCTTTCTTT
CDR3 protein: CATSREHKRLEGEAFF

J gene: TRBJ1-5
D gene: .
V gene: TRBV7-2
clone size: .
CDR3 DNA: TGTGCCAGCAGCTCTGGGACGGGGGGAGGTCAGCCCCAGCATTTT
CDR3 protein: CASSSGTGGGQPQHF

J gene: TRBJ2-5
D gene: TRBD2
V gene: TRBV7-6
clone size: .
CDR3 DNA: TGTGCCAGCAGCCCCGGACTAGCGGGGGGCCAAGAGACCCAGTACTTC
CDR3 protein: CASSPGLAGGQETQYF

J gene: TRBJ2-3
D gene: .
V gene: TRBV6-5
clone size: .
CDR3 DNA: TGTGCCAGCAGTTATGAGGGCCCAGATACGCAGTATTTT
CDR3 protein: CASSYEGPDTQYF

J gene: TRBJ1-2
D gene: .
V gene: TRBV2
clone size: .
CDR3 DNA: TGTGCCAGCAGGAGCTATGGCTACACCTTC
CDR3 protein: CASRSYGYTF

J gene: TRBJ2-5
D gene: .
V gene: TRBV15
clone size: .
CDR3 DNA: TGTGCCACCAGCATAACAGGGATCTGGGAGACCCAGTACTTC
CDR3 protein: CATSITGIWETQYF

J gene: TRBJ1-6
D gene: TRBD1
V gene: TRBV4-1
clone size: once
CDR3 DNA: TGCGCCAGCAGCCAAGCAGGACAGGCAAATTCACCCCTCCACTTT
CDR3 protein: CASSQAGQANSPLHF

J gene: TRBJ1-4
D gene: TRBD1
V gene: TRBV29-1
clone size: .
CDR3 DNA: TGCAGCGTAGGCCCGAGGACAGGGGATGAAAAACTGTTTTTT
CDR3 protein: CSVGPRTGDEKLFF

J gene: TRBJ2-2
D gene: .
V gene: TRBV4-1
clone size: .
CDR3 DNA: TGCGCCAGCAGCCAAGTATTGGGGCGGTCGAACACCGGGGAGCTGTTTTTT
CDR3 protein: CASSQVLGRSNTGELFF

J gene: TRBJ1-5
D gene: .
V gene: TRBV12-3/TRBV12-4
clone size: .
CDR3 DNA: TGTGCCAGCAGTTTACAACTTCAGCCCCAGCATTTT
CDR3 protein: CASSLQLQPQHF

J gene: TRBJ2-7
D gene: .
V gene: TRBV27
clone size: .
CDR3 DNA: TGTGCCAGCAGTTCCGGTAACGAGCAGTACTTC
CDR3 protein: CASSSGNEQYF

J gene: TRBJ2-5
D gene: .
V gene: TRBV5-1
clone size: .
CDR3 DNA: TGCGCCAGCAGCTTGGTTAATTCGGGTCGAGAGACCCAGTACTTC
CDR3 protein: CASSLVNSGRETQYF

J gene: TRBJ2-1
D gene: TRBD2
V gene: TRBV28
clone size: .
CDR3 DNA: TGTGCCAGCACCTGGACTAGCTCCTACAATGAGCAGTTCTTC
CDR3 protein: CASTWTSSYNEQFF

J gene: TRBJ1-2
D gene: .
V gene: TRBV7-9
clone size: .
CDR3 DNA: TGTGCCAGCAGCTTAGCGCGCGACTTTATTGAAGGCTACACCTTC
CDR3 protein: CASSLARDFIEGYTF

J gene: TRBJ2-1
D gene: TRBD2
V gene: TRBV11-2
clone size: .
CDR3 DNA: TGTGCCAGCAGCTTAGAGTGGGCGGGGGAGACCTACAATGAGCAGTTCTTC
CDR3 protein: CASSLEWAGETYNEQFF

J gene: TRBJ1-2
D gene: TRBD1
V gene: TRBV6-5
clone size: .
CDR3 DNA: TGTGCCAGCAGAACACCGGGACAGGGGTATGGCTACACCTTC
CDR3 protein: CASRTPGQGYGYTF

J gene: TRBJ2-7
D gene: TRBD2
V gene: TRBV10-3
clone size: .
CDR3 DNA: TGTGCCATCAGTGAAGGGGCGGGAGTTCAGTACGAGCAGTACTTC
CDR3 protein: CAISEGAGVQYEQYF

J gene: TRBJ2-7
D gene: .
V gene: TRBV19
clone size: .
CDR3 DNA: TGTGCCAGTAGTATAGGGGCCGTACACTACGAGCAGTACTTC
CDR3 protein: CASSIGAVHYEQYF